This T cell receptor beta chain was identified in a study of T cell responses to AZD1222 COVID-19 vaccine. It was second doses at about 4 or about 12 weeks that were pooled. About this clone: Antigen: not known.

Using immunoSEQ multiplex PCR, the repertoire was profiled, and TCRdb retains in-frame clones only, with some absent. The sample records 100,000 to 150,000 clones, around 93% being singletons. Regarding the study as a whole: It was only after the peak T cell response that any repertoires were sampled. When two AZD1222 doses had been given, Spike-specific TCR breadth and depth rose. Donors, mostly white British, included more females; clonal diversity was possibly underestimated.

The CDR3 has 15 amino acids. Unmatched junction bases numbered 11, after V lost 5 bases and J lost 8 bases. Germline lookup yields CDR1 SGHVS and CDR2 FNYEAQ. The chain recombines TRBV7-6 with TRBJ2-1, with TRBD2 matching over 8 bases. Sequences were derived from peripheral blood, sampled 28 days after the second AZD1222 dose. The receptor was isolated from an adult who received the AZD1222 COVID-19 vaccine. For the CDR3, the DNA is TGTGCCAGCAGCCCCGGGGGGGCTATTAAAGATGAGCAGTTCTTC. This codes for CASSPGGAIKDEQFF.